The clone carrying this T cell receptor (beta chain) showed up many times. The antigen remains undetermined. Germline V lookup: CDR1 SGHVS, CDR2 FQNEAQ. V was shortened by 5 bases and J by 5 bases, with 15 bases between the two germline ends. The CDR3 covers 14 residues. These data come from a study of T-cell memory formation after mild COVID-19. Whole-study context: TCR clustering was largely donor specific. Overall study findings and caveats: Contracting CD8+ clones were enriched in EMRA, CD4+ mainly in CM and EM. Pre-infection memory already had some responding clones, implying cross-reactive memory joined.

After 5'RACE with constant-segment primers, TCR alpha and TCR beta cDNA libraries carrying sample barcodes and UMIs were obtained. TCRdb called the 5' RACE reads again in MiXCR, with one record for every CDR3 protein. The sample holds 300,000 to 400,000 distinct CDR3 sequences, about an eighth seen once. The sequence derives from a young man who had mild COVID-19 (a few samples of this study predate the infection). Cell type and time point are not known. The chain joins TRBV7-8 to TRBJ2-5; D perhaps matches TRBD1 (6 bases). The sequenced material came from PBMCs or a T cell subset sorted from them (not recorded which). Written as DNA, the CDR3 is TGTGCCAGCAGCCCACAACAGGGTTGGGAGACCCAGTACTTC. Amino acids: CASSPQQGWETQYF.